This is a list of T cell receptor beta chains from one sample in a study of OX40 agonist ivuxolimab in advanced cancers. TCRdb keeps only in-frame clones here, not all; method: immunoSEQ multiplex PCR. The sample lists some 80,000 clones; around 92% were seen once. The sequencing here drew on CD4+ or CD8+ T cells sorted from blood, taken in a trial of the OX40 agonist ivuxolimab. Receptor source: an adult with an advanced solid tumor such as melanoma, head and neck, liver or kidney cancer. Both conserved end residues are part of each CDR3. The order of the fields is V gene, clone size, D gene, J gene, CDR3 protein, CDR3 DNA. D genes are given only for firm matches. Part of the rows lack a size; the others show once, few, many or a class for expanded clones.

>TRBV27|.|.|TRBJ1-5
CASSLGSNQPQHF
TGTGCCAGCAGTTTAGGGAGCAATCAGCCCCAGCATTTT
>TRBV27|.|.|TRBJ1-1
CASSLGRALNTEAFF
TGTGCCAGCAGTTTAGGACGGGCTTTGAACACTGAAGCTTTCTTT
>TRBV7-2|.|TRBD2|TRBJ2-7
CASSAVSGGAYEQYF
TGTGCCAGCAGCGCGGTTAGCGGGGGGGCCTACGAGCAGTACTTC
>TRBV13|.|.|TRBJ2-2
CASSSAPTGELFF
TGTGCCAGCAGCTCCGCCCCCACCGGGGAGCTGTTTTTT
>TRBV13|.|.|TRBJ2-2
CASSLQPGELFF
TGTGCCAGCAGCTTACAGCCCGGGGAGCTGTTTTTT
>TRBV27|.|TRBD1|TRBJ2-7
CASSLSGRGHGYEQYF
TGTGCCAGCAGTTTATCAGGCAGGGGGCACGGTTACGAGCAGTACTTC
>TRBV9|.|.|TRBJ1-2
CASSAPRQSLNYGYTF
TGTGCCAGCAGCGCCCCCCGACAGTCTCTCAACTATGGCTACACCTTC
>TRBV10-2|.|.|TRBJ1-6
CASSESGGYSPLHF
TGCGCCAGCAGTGAGTCGGGGGGGTATTCACCCCTCCACTTT
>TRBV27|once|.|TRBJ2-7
CASSWHRSNYEQYF
TGTGCCAGCAGTTGGCACAGATCCAACTACGAGCAGTACTTC
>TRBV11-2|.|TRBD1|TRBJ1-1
CASSLGGQGDTFF
TGTGCCAGCAGCTTAGGGGGACAGGGGGATACTTTCTTT
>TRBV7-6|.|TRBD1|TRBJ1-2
CASSLAGTDYGYTF
TGTGCCAGCAGCTTAGCCGGGACAGATTATGGCTACACCTTC
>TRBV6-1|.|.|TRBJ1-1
CASIQGGPKAEAFF
TGTGCCAGCATTCAAGGGGGGCCCAAGGCTGAAGCTTTCTTT
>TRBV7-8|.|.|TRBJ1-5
CASSYLGRSNQPQHF
TGTGCCAGCAGCTATCTGGGCCGTAGCAATCAGCCCCAGCATTTT
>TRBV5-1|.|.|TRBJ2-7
CASSLAAGTYEQYF
TGCGCCAGCAGCTTGGCCGCAGGCACCTACGAGCAGTACTTC
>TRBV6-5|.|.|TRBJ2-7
CASTEGFEYEQYF
TGTGCCAGCACTGAGGGGTTTGAGTACGAGCAGTACTTC
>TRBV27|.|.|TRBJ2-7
CASSFGAGSSYEQYF
TGTGCCAGCAGCTTTGGAGCAGGTTCTTCCTACGAGCAGTACTTC
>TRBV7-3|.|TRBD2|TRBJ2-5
CASSQSGGRETQYF
TGTGCCAGCAGCCAAAGCGGGGGGCGGGAGACCCAGTACTTC
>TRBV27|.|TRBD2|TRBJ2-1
CASSLGTSGNNEQFF
TGTGCCAGCAGTTTGGGGACTAGCGGAAACAATGAGCAGTTCTTC
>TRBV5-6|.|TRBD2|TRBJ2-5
CASSPENSGGSQETQYF
TGTGCCAGCAGCCCCGAAAATAGCGGGGGGTCTCAAGAGACCCAGTACTTC
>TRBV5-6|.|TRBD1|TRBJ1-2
CASSDGQAIGGYTF
TGTGCCAGCAGCGATGGACAGGCCATTGGGGGCTACACCTTC
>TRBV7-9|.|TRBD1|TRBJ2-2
CASSGQGAPNTGELFF
TGTGCCAGCAGCGGACAGGGGGCACCTAACACCGGGGAGCTGTTTTTT
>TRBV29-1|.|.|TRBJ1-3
CSVWDTDFSGNTIYF
TGCAGCGTCTGGGACACGGACTTCTCTGGAAACACCATATATTTT
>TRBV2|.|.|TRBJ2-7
CASLDYYEQYF
TGTGCCAGCTTGGATTACTACGAGCAGTACTTC
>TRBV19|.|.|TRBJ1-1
CASSWGVNTEAFF
TGTGCCAGTAGTTGGGGGGTCAACACTGAAGCTTTCTTT
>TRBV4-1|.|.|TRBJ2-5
CASSQGGGLAETQYF
TGCGCCAGCAGCCAAGGAGGAGGGCTGGCAGAGACCCAGTACTTC
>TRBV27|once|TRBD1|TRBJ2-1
CASSHGTASYNEQFF
TGTGCCAGCAGTCACGGGACAGCCTCCTACAATGAGCAGTTCTTC
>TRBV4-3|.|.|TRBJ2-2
CASSQVRGAGGELFF
TGCGCCAGCAGCCAAGTCCGGGGGGCAGGCGGGGAGCTGTTTTTT
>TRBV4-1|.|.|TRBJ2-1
CASSQETPGWGEQFF
TGCGCCAGCAGCCAAGAAACCCCTGGGTGGGGGGAGCAGTTCTTC
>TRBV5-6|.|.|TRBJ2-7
CASSLGAGQSSYEQYF
TGTGCCAGCAGCTTGGGGGCGGGACAGAGCTCCTACGAGCAGTACTTC
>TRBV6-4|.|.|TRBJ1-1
CASSDPDTEAFF
TGTGCCAGCAGTGACCCAGACACTGAAGCTTTCTTT
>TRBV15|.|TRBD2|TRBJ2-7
CATSRDLVAGAYEQYF
TGTGCCACCAGCAGAGATCTGGTAGCGGGGGCCTACGAGCAGTACTTC
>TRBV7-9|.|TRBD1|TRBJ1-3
CASRSGTGQVGNTIYF
TGTGCCAGCAGATCGGGGACAGGGCAGGTGGGAAACACCATATATTTT
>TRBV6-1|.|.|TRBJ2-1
CASSVSTLNEQFF
TGTGCCAGCAGCGTCTCCACCCTCAATGAGCAGTTCTTC
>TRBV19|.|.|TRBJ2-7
CASSIQPGLYEQYF
TGTGCCAGTAGTATCCAGCCAGGGTTATACGAGCAGTACTTC
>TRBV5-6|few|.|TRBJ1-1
CASSFGNTEAFF
TGTGCCAGCAGCTTCGGGAACACTGAAGCTTTCTTT
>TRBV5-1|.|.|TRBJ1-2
CASSLAVMDGLNYGYTF
TGCGCCAGCAGCTTGGCGGTTATGGACGGCCTCAACTATGGCTACACCTTC
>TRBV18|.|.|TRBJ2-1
CASSLGWRGQFF
TGTGCCAGCTCACTCGGTTGGAGGGGGCAGTTCTTC
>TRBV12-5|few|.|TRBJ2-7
CASGSGLHYEQYF
TGTGCTAGTGGTTCGGGATTACACTACGAGCAGTACTTC
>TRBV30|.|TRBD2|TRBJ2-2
CAWSWGGVGELFF
TGTGCCTGGAGTTGGGGGGGAGTCGGGGAGCTGTTTTTT
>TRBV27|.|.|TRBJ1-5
CASSLSFGIEPQHF
TGTGCCAGCAGTTTAAGTTTCGGGATTGAGCCCCAGCATTTT
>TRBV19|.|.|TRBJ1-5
CASSIAGGIQPQHF
TGTGCCAGTAGTATCGCGGGGGGCATTCAGCCCCAGCATTTT
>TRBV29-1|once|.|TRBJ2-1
CSVVDGVGEQFF
TGCAGCGTTGTGGACGGGGTCGGTGAGCAGTTCTTC
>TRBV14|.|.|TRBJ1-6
CASSQDEARWGRNSPLHF
TGTGCCAGCAGCCAAGATGAGGCCAGGTGGGGGCGGAATTCACCCCTCCACTTT
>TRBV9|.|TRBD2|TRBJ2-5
CASSPRGGAGYQETQYF
TGTGCCAGCAGCCCCCGTGGTGGAGCGGGGTACCAAGAGACCCAGTACTTC
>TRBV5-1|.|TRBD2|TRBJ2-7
CASSPGLAGGLEQYF
TGCGCCAGCAGCCCCGGACTAGCGGGGGGCCTCGAGCAGTACTTC
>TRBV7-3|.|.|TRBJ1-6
CASSLLGDRGSPLHF
TGTGCCAGCAGCCTTCTTGGGGACCGCGGTTCACCCCTCCACTTT
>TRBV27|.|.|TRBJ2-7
CASSLEGPHLYEQYF
TGTGCCAGCAGTTTGGAGGGACCCCACCTGTACGAGCAGTACTTC